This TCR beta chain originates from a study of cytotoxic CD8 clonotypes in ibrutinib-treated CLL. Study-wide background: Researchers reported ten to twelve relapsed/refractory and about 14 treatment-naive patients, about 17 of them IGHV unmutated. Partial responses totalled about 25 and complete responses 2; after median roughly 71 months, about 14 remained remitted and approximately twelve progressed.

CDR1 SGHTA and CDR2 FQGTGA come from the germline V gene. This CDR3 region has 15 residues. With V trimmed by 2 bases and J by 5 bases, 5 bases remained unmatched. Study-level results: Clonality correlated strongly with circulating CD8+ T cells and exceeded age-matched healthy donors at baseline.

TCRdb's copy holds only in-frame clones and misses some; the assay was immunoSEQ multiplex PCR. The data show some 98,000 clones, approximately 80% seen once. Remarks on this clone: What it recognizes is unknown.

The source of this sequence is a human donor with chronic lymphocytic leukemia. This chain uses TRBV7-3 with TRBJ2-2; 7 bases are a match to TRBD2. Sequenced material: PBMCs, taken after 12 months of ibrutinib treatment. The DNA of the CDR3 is TGTGCCAGCAGCTTAGTCCCGGGGGGAACCGGGGAGCTGTTTTTT. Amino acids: CASSLVPGGTGELFF.